The rows below give T cell receptor beta chains drawn from one sample of a study of T cells after posttransplantation cyclophosphamide. Assay used: immunoSEQ multiplex PCR; TCRdb lists only in-frame clones, some missing. This repertoire holds some 40,000 clones, and none appear only once. The sequencing input was PBMCs. The receptors originated from a woman between 50 and 59 years old in good health and a related stem cell transplant donor. The CDR3 runs from the conserved cysteine through the conserved F or W. The order of the fields is clone size, V gene, CDR3 length, D gene, J gene, CDR3 DNA, CDR3 protein. The D gene is left open where the match is weak. Clone size appears in some rows only: once, few, many, or a class for an expanded clone.

abundance: many
v_gene: TRBV10-3
len: 14
d_gene: TRBD1
j_gene: TRBJ2-1
CDR3nt: TGTGCCGCTGCACGGGGCAGGGGGTATGATGAGCAGTTCTTC
CDR3aa: CAAARGRGYDEQFF

abundance: many
v_gene: TRBV5-4
len: 17
d_gene: TRBD2
j_gene: TRBJ2-1
CDR3nt: TGTGCCAGCAGCTCGCCGGGGGGATCCCTATTTTACAATGAGCAGTTCTTC
CDR3aa: CASSSPGGSLFYNEQFF

abundance: many
v_gene: TRBV7-3
len: 15
d_gene: NA
j_gene: TRBJ1-5
CDR3nt: TGTGCCAGCAGCTTAACGGGCGGGCTCACGAGGCCCCAGCATTTT
CDR3aa: CASSLTGGLTRPQHF

abundance: many
v_gene: TRBV6-5
len: 15
d_gene: NA
j_gene: TRBJ1-1
CDR3nt: TGTGCCAGCAGTTACCTTATAACAGGGAACACTGAAGCTTTCTTT
CDR3aa: CASSYLITGNTEAFF

abundance: many
v_gene: TRBV19
len: 16
d_gene: NA
j_gene: TRBJ2-1
CDR3nt: TGTGCCAGTAGTATAGATTGGGGGGGGCTTTACAATGAGCAGTTCTTC
CDR3aa: CASSIDWGGLYNEQFF

abundance: many
v_gene: TRBV27
len: 11
d_gene: NA
j_gene: TRBJ1-2
CDR3nt: TGTGCCACCCTGGTCGCGGGTGGCTACACCTTC
CDR3aa: CATLVAGGYTF

abundance: many
v_gene: TRBV19
len: 16
d_gene: TRBD1
j_gene: TRBJ2-3
CDR3nt: TGTGCCAGTAGCCTCCTCGGGACAGCTAGCACAGATACGCAGTATTTT
CDR3aa: CASSLLGTASTDTQYF

abundance: many
v_gene: TRBV6-6
len: 15
d_gene: TRBD1
j_gene: TRBJ1-6
CDR3nt: TGTGCCAGCAGTTACCCGACAGGGAACCCTTCACCCCTCCACTTT
CDR3aa: CASSYPTGNPSPLHF

abundance: many
v_gene: TRBV28
len: 13
d_gene: TRBD1
j_gene: TRBJ1-2
CDR3nt: TGTGCCAGCAGTTTCACAGGGGTTTATGGTAACACCTTC
CDR3aa: CASSFTGVYGNTF

abundance: many
v_gene: TRBV27
len: 18
d_gene: TRBD1
j_gene: TRBJ2-3
CDR3nt: TGTGCCAGCAGTTTGACGACCCCGGGACAGGGGCGAACAGATACGCAGTATTTT
CDR3aa: CASSLTTPGQGRTDTQYF

abundance: many
v_gene: TRBV5-5
len: 14
d_gene: NA
j_gene: TRBJ1-5
CDR3nt: TGTGCCAGCAGCCGGGACATAAGCAATCAGCCCCAGCATTTT
CDR3aa: CASSRDISNQPQHF

abundance: many
v_gene: TRBV5-1
len: 14
d_gene: NA
j_gene: TRBJ2-3
CDR3nt: TGCGCCAGCAGCTTGAAAACAAGCACAGATACGCAGTATTTT
CDR3aa: CASSLKTSTDTQYF

abundance: many
v_gene: TRBV11-2
len: 14
d_gene: TRBD1
j_gene: TRBJ2-7
CDR3nt: TGTGCCAGCAGCTCCATCAGGGGGCACGGCGAGCAGTACTTC
CDR3aa: CASSSIRGHGEQYF

abundance: NA
v_gene: TRBV30
len: 14
d_gene: TRBD1
j_gene: TRBJ2-7
CDR3nt: TGTGCCTGGAGTGTTCCAGGGGGTCTCTACGAGCAGTACTTC
CDR3aa: CAWSVPGGLYEQYF

abundance: many
v_gene: TRBV19
len: 19
d_gene: NA
j_gene: TRBJ1-5
CDR3nt: TGTGCCAGTAGTTATAGATCCGACACCGTCGAATATAGCAATCAGCCCCAGCATTTT
CDR3aa: CASSYRSDTVEYSNQPQHF

abundance: NA
v_gene: TRBV5-1
len: 14
d_gene: TRBD1
j_gene: TRBJ2-5
CDR3nt: TGCGCCAGCAGCCCTGGGACAGGAGTGGAGGCCCAGTACTTC
CDR3aa: CASSPGTGVEAQYF

abundance: many
v_gene: TRBV28
len: 15
d_gene: NA
j_gene: TRBJ1-1
CDR3nt: TGTGCCAGCAGTTTATTAGGACAGTCGAACACTGAAGCTTTCTTT
CDR3aa: CASSLLGQSNTEAFF

abundance: few
v_gene: TRBV28
len: 12
d_gene: NA
j_gene: TRBJ1-1
CDR3nt: TGTGCCACCCAGGGACAAAACACTGAAGCTTTCTTT
CDR3aa: CATQGQNTEAFF

abundance: few
v_gene: TRBV6-5
len: 14
d_gene: NA
j_gene: TRBJ2-3
CDR3nt: TGTGCCAGCAAGGCAGGGGTTAGCACAGATACGCAGTATTTT
CDR3aa: CASKAGVSTDTQYF

abundance: many
v_gene: TRBV2
len: 15
d_gene: TRBD1
j_gene: TRBJ1-5
CDR3nt: TGTGCCAGCACCGAAACAGGGGGCGGGTATCAGCCCCAGCATTTT
CDR3aa: CASTETGGGYQPQHF

abundance: many
v_gene: TRBV2
len: 14
d_gene: NA
j_gene: TRBJ2-3
CDR3nt: TGTGCCAGCAAGGACAGCACTAGCACAGATACGCAGTATTTT
CDR3aa: CASKDSTSTDTQYF

abundance: many
v_gene: TRBV5-5
len: 14
d_gene: NA
j_gene: TRBJ2-7
CDR3nt: TGTGCCAGCAGCTTGCTCAGGGGTTCCTACGAGCAGTACTTC
CDR3aa: CASSLLRGSYEQYF

abundance: many
v_gene: TRBV6-4
len: 14
d_gene: NA
j_gene: TRBJ1-2
CDR3nt: TGTGCCAGCATAGAAGCAGAGGATTGCTATGGCTACACCTTC
CDR3aa: CASIEAEDCYGYTF

abundance: many
v_gene: TRBV2
len: 14
d_gene: NA
j_gene: TRBJ1-1
CDR3nt: TGTGCCAGCATTCAGGGGAACGCAGACACTGAAGCTTTCTTT
CDR3aa: CASIQGNADTEAFF

abundance: many
v_gene: TRBV4-1
len: 15
d_gene: NA
j_gene: TRBJ2-3
CDR3nt: TGCGCCAGCAGCCAAGAGGCCTCAATCACAGATACGCAGTATTTT
CDR3aa: CASSQEASITDTQYF

abundance: many
v_gene: TRBV11-3
len: 16
d_gene: NA
j_gene: TRBJ2-3
CDR3nt: TGTGCCAGCAGCTTAAGGATGGGCGTAGGTAAAGATACGCAGTATTTT
CDR3aa: CASSLRMGVGKDTQYF

abundance: many
v_gene: TRBV30
len: 14
d_gene: NA
j_gene: TRBJ2-7
CDR3nt: TGTGCCTGGAGTGTTTGGGGCAGCAACTACGAGCAGTACTTC
CDR3aa: CAWSVWGSNYEQYF

abundance: many
v_gene: TRBV28
len: 15
d_gene: TRBD1
j_gene: TRBJ1-2
CDR3nt: TGTGCCAGCAGGATATCGGGACAGTATGACGATGGCTACACCTTC
CDR3aa: CASRISGQYDDGYTF

abundance: many
v_gene: TRBV18
len: 15
d_gene: TRBD2
j_gene: TRBJ2-1
CDR3nt: TGTGCCAGCTCACCCAGGACTAGCGGGGGTAATGAGCAGTTCTTC
CDR3aa: CASSPRTSGGNEQFF

abundance: many
v_gene: TRBV5-4
len: 14
d_gene: NA
j_gene: TRBJ1-1
CDR3nt: TGTGCCAGCAGCACCAACAACATGAACACTGAAGCTTTCTTT
CDR3aa: CASSTNNMNTEAFF

abundance: many
v_gene: TRBV11-3
len: 12
d_gene: NA
j_gene: TRBJ1-1
CDR3nt: TGTGCCAGCAGCTTCGGGGGAACTGAAGCTTTCTTT
CDR3aa: CASSFGGTEAFF

abundance: many
v_gene: TRBV7-2
len: 17
d_gene: TRBD2
j_gene: TRBJ2-1
CDR3nt: TGTGCCAGCAGCTGGCCTAGCGGGGGACTGGTCCACAATGAGCAGTTCTTC
CDR3aa: CASSWPSGGLVHNEQFF

abundance: many
v_gene: TRBV30
len: 15
d_gene: TRBD1
j_gene: TRBJ1-2
CDR3nt: TGTGCCTGGACCGGGACAGTGCCCTCGAACTATGGCTACACCTTC
CDR3aa: CAWTGTVPSNYGYTF

abundance: many
v_gene: TRBV9
len: 14
d_gene: NA
j_gene: TRBJ1-2
CDR3nt: TGTGCCAGCAGCGTAGAGGGGGGGGGCCGTGGCTACACCTTC
CDR3aa: CASSVEGGGRGYTF

abundance: many
v_gene: TRBV11-2
len: 15
d_gene: NA
j_gene: TRBJ1-4
CDR3nt: TGTGCCAGCAGCCTACGCTTCTCAGGGGACGAAAAACTGTTTTTT
CDR3aa: CASSLRFSGDEKLFF

abundance: many
v_gene: TRBV4-1
len: 15
d_gene: TRBD1
j_gene: TRBJ1-4
CDR3nt: TGCGCCAGCAGCCGAGCAGGGGGAGCTAATGAAAAACTGTTTTTT
CDR3aa: CASSRAGGANEKLFF

abundance: many
v_gene: TRBV7-9
len: 15
d_gene: TRBD1
j_gene: TRBJ1-1
CDR3nt: TGTGCCAGCAGCTATACTAGGGGGCTGGGGACTGAAGCTTTCTTT
CDR3aa: CASSYTRGLGTEAFF

abundance: many
v_gene: TRBV6-5
len: 15
d_gene: TRBD1
j_gene: TRBJ1-6
CDR3nt: TGTGCCAGCAGTCCTCGACAGGGAAATCGTTCACCCCTCCACTTT
CDR3aa: CASSPRQGNRSPLHF

abundance: many
v_gene: TRBV11-1
len: 13
d_gene: NA
j_gene: TRBJ2-7
CDR3nt: TGTGCCAGCAGCGCCACCGGGACAATCGAGCAGTACTTC
CDR3aa: CASSATGTIEQYF

abundance: many
v_gene: TRBV5-6
len: 14
d_gene: TRBD1
j_gene: TRBJ1-4
CDR3nt: TGTGCCAGCAGCTCCCAGGGGGTTAATGAAAAACTGTTTTTT
CDR3aa: CASSSQGVNEKLFF

abundance: many
v_gene: TRBV27
len: 16
d_gene: NA
j_gene: TRBJ1-2
CDR3nt: TGTGCCAGCAGTTTCCACAAATCGGGGGGAATGGGTGGCTACACCTTC
CDR3aa: CASSFHKSGGMGGYTF

abundance: many
v_gene: TRBV18
len: 16
d_gene: TRBD1
j_gene: TRBJ1-3
CDR3nt: TGTGCCAGCTCACCATCGGGACAGGGGGCAGGAAACACCATATATTTT
CDR3aa: CASSPSGQGAGNTIYF